Below, one TCR beta chain is given with its context. Clones were sequenced by immunoSEQ multiplex PCR, and TCRdb holds only the in-frame ones, with some missing. The sample holds under 200,000 clones, 85% to 95% seen once. The source of the sample is a study of T cell responses to AZD1222 COVID-19 vaccine. Study context: Pooled samples include second doses given at about 4 or 12 weeks.

This CDR3 is 10 amino acids long. The germline V and J ends were trimmed by 6 bases and 7 bases, with 7 bases remaining between them. The germline CDR1 and CDR2 sequences are DFQATT and SNEGSKA (reference sequence). This TCR came from an adult in good health. The genes are TRBV20-1 and TRBJ1-5, with no clear D. Here the sequenced sample was peripheral blood, taken on day 0 of AZD1222 vaccination. The CDR3 coding sequence is TGCAGTGCAGCGGGACAGCCCCAGCATTTT. Translation gives CSAAGQPQHF.